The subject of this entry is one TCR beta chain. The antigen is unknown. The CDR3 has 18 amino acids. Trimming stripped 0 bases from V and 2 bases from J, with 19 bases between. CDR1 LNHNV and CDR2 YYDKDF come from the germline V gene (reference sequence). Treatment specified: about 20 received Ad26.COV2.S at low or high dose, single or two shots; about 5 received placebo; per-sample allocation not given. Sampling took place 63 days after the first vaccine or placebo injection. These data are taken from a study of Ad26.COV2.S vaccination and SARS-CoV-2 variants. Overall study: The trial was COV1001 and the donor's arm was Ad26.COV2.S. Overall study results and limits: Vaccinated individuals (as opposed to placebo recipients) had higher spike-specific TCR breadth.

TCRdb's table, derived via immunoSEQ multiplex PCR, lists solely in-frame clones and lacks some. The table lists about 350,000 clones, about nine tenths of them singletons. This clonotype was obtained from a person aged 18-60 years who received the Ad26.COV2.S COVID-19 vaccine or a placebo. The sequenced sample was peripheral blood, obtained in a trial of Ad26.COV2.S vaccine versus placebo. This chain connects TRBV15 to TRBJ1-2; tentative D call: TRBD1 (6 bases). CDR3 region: CATSRERSAGAGNYGYTF. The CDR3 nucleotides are TGTGCCACCAGCAGAGAAAGGTCCGCGGGGGCAGGAAACTATGGCTACACCTTC.